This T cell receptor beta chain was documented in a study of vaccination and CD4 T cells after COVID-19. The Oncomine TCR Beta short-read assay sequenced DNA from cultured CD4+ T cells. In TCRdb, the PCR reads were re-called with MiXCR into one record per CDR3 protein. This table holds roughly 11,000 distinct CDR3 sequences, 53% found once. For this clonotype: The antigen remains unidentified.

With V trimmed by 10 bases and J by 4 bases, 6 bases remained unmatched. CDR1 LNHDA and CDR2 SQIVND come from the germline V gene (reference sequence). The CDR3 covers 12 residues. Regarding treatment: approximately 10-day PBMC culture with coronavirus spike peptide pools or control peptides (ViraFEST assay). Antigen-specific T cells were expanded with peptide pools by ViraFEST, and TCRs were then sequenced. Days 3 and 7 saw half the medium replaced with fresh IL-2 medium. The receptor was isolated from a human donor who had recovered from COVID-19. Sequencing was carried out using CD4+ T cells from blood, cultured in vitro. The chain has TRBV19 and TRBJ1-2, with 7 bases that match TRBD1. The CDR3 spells CATQGETYGYTF. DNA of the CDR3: TGTGCCACTCAGGGGGAGACCTATGGCTACACCTTC.